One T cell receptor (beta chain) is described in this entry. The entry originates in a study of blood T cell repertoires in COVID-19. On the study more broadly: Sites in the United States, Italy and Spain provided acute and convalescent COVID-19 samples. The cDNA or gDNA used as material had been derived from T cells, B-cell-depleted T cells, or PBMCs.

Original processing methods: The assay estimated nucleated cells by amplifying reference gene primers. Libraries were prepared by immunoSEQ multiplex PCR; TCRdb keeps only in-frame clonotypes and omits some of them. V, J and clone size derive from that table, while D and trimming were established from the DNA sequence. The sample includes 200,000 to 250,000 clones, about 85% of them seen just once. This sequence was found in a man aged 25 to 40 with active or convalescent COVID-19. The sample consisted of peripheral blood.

CDR3 sequence: CASSQDWVTGSKTQYF. The CDR3, as DNA: TGCGCCAGCAGCCAAGATTGGGTGACGGGGAGCAAGACCCAGTACTTC. This sequence joins TRBV4-3 and TRBJ2-5, with D maybe TRBD2 (5 bases). Germline CDR1 reads LGHNA; CDR2 reads YSLEER. The CDR3 runs to 16 residues. The V end was cut by 0 bases, the J end by 6 bases, with 17 bases between.